A single sample gave rise to the 15 T cell receptor beta chains below, sequenced in a study of PD-1 blockade in classical Hodgkin lymphoma. Profiled with immunoSEQ multiplex PCR; TCRdb holds only in-frame clones, not every one. The sample has approximately 49,000 clones; nearly 80% are singletons. Regarding time point: cycle 4 day 1 (C4D1), after 6 weeks of nivolumab. Brentuximab vedotin exposure varied among the patients, all of whom had relapsed after autologous stem cell transplantation. The sequences come from peripheral blood mononuclear cells (PBMCs), collected before the fourth cycle of nivolumab. The source is a human donor with classical Hodgkin lymphoma.

This clone turned up a few times. The gene calls are TRBV15 and TRBJ1-1, with D perhaps matching TRBD1 (6 bases). Per germline, CDR1 LNHNV and CDR2 YYDKDF (reference sequence). With 1 base removed from V and 1 base from J, the gap between germline ends came to 10 bases. This CDR3 has 15 amino acids. The CDR3 spells CATSRAGGSNTEAFF. CDR3 DNA: TGTGCCACCAGCAGAGCCGGGGGCTCGAACACTGAAGCTTTCTTT.

This clone showed up just a few times. The rearrangement joins TRBV5-6 to TRBJ2-1; D might be TRBD1 (6 bases). CDR3 size: 14 residues. Germline V lookup: CDR1 SGHDT, CDR2 YYEEEE. The germline V and J ends were trimmed by 2 bases and 2 bases, with 8 bases remaining between them. Here the CDR3 reads CASSLEGAYNEQFF. The CDR3 coding sequence is TGTGCCAGCAGCTTAGAGGGGGCCTACAATGAGCAGTTCTTC. The full variable domain, with the rest looked up from reference TRBV5-6 and TRBJ2-1, is DAGVTQSPTHLIKTRGQQVTLRCSPKSGHDTVSWYQQALGQGPQFIFQYYEEEERQRGNFPDRFSGHQFPNYSSELNVNALLLGDSALYLCASSLEGAYNEQFFGPGTRLTVL.

The chain recombines TRBV19 with TRBJ1-2, with 9 bases matching TRBD1. Trimming took 3 bases from V and 8 from J; bases not matched to a gene: 10. Germline values: CDR1 LNHDA, CDR2 SQIVND (reference sequence). This CDR3 has 15 amino acids. In DNA, the CDR3 is TGTGCCAGTAGTATCGATGGACAGGGGAAGGGCGGCTACACCTTC. Translated, it gives CASSIDGQGKGGYTF.

The CDR3, as DNA: TGTGCCAGCAGCTTAGGGACAGGCTACTACGAGCAGTACTTC. Protein sequence: CASSLGTGYYEQYF. V and J are TRBV5-6 and TRBJ2-7; 8 positions match TRBD1. The length of the CDR3 is 14 residues. The junction had 4 bases not matched to a gene; V was cut back by 2 bases and J by 3 bases. Germline CDR1 and CDR2: SGHDT and YYEEEE.

V is TRBV7-2 and J is TRBJ1-1; no clear D gene. From germline, CDR1 is SGHTA and CDR2 FQGNSA. The CDR3 is 13 amino acids. Trimming took off 0 bases at V and 4 bases at J, with 6 bases between the two ends. This CDR3 reads CASSLAWGTEAFF. The CDR3 DNA reads TGTGCCAGCAGCTTAGCGTGGGGCACTGAAGCTTTCTTT.

This chain connects TRBV5-4 to TRBJ2-1; possible D gene TRBD1, 5 bases. The V gene lost 0 bases and the J gene lost 0 bases, with 13 bases spanning the gap. Germline-derived CDR1 and CDR2 are SGHNT and YYREEE (reference sequence). The CDR3 has 17 residues. Written as DNA, the CDR3 is TGTGCCAGCAGCTTGGCGGCAGGGTCGAGCTCCTACAATGAGCAGTTCTTC. Its translation: CASSLAAGSSSYNEQFF.

Many counts were recorded for this clone. The chain recombines TRBV6-1 with TRBJ2-3; D ambiguous. The CDR3 is 14 amino acids. Germline V lookup: CDR1 MNHNS, CDR2 SASEGT. V dropped 4 bases and J dropped 0 bases, with 8 bases sitting between them. The CDR3: CASSGVSSTDTQYF. DNA for the CDR3: TGTGCCAGCAGTGGGGTTTCTAGCACAGATACGCAGTATTTT.

The chain has TRBV6-6 and TRBJ1-2, with a possible D match to TRBD1 (5 bases). Per the germline V gene, CDR1 is MNHNY and CDR2 is SVGAGI (reference sequence). Trimming took 7 bases from V and 3 from J, leaving 15 bases between them. This CDR3 spans 14 amino acids. In nucleotides, the CDR3 is TGTGCCAGCATTAACGAACAGGCTTACTATGGCTACACCTTC. Its protein product is CASINEQAYYGYTF.

This clone was found many times. The J gene is TRBJ1-2, the V gene TRBV6-5, with D tentatively TRBD1 (6 bases). The germline V gene encodes CDR1 MNHEY and CDR2 SVGAGI. The CDR3 contains 14 residues. Trimming stripped 2 bases from V and 6 bases from J, with 13 bases between. The CDR3 sequence is CASSYQGGGNGYTF. Written as DNA, the CDR3 is TGTGCCAGCAGTTACCAAGGAGGGGGGAATGGCTACACCTTC.

The V gene is TRBV7-9, the J gene TRBJ1-2; perhaps TRBD1 as D (5 bases). This CDR3 comprises 14 residues. The ends were cut back, 1 base at V and 6 bases at J, with 12 bases in the middle. CDR1 is SEHNR, CDR2 FQNEAQ, per germline (reference sequence). CDR3 sequence reads: CASSLERGSNGYTF. The CDR3 nucleotides read TGTGCCAGCAGCTTAGAACGGGGGTCTAATGGCTACACCTTC. Full variable domain (outside the CDR3, taken from reference TRBV7-9 and TRBJ1-2): DTGVSQNPRHKITKRGQNVTFRCDPISEHNRLYWYRQTLGQGPEFLTYFQNEAQLEKSRLLSDRFSAERPKGSFSTLEIQRTEQGDSAMYLCASSLERGSNGYTFGSGTRLTVV.

The chain uses TRBV5-1 and TRBJ2-3; 9 positions agree with TRBD2. This CDR3 spans 16 amino acids. Germline CDR1 and CDR2: SGHRS and YFSETQ. The V gene end was trimmed by 0 bases and the J gene end by 0 bases; junction bases not matched to a gene: 2. CDR3 in amino acids: CASSLGLAESTDTQYF. CDR3 DNA sequence: TGCGCCAGCAGCTTGGGACTAGCGGAGAGCACAGATACGCAGTATTTT. Full variable domain (outside the CDR3, taken from reference TRBV5-1 and TRBJ2-3): KAGVTQTPRYLIKTRGQQVTLSCSPISGHRSVSWYQQTPGQGLQFLFEYFSETQRNKGNFPGRFSGRQFSNSRSEMNVSTLELGDSALYLCASSLGLAESTDTQYFGPGTRLTVL.

The CDR3 nucleotides are TGTGCCTGGAACGGGGTATACGAGCAGTACTTC. This sequence encodes CAWNGVYEQYF. V is TRBV30 and J is TRBJ2-7; TRBD2 is a possible D gene (5 bases). Germline V lookup: CDR1 GTSNPN, CDR2 SVGIG (reference sequence). V lost 4 bases and J 4 bases, leaving 8 bases between the germline ends. This CDR3 comprises 11 residues.

This clone was detected a few times. V is TRBV6-1 and J is TRBJ2-1; D ambiguous. V was pared by 1 base and J by 8 bases, with 6 bases between. The CDR3 has 12 amino acids. Germline V gene sequence: CDR1 MNHNS, CDR2 SASEGT. CDR3 sequence reads: CASSEEGYEQFF. DNA of the CDR3: TGTGCCAGCAGTGAAGAAGGGTATGAGCAGTTCTTC.

This chain connects TRBV4-3 to TRBJ2-2; the match to TRBD2 covers 7 bases. The V segment lost 3 bases and the J segment 6 bases; nucleotides outside the gene matches: 4. Germline assignment: CDR1 LGHNA and CDR2 YSLEER. The CDR3 length is 14 residues. CDR3 in amino acids: CASSQGTKAGELFF. CDR3 DNA sequence: TGCGCCAGCAGCCAGGGGACTAAGGCCGGGGAGCTGTTTTTT.

The rearrangement joins TRBV15 to TRBJ1-5; 8 bases align to TRBD1. After removal of 4 bases from V and 5 bases from J, the junction contained 1 base not matched to a gene. This CDR3 has 13 amino acids. Germline V lookup: CDR1 LNHNV, CDR2 YYDKDF (reference sequence). In DNA, the CDR3 is TGTGCCACCAGCATGACAGGGGATCAGCCCCAGCATTTT. It specifies CATSMTGDQPQHF.